This TCR beta chain comes out of a study of cytomegalovirus exposure and HLA in healthy donors. The V gene lost 0 bases and the J gene lost 5 bases, with 7 bases spanning the gap. The CDR3 consists of 13 residues. From germline, CDR1 is MNHEY and CDR2 SMNVEV (reference sequence). Generated by immunoSEQ multiplex PCR, the TCRdb table keeps only in-frame clones and is missing some. The sample has about 170,000 clones, roughly 91% seen once; the top ten hold 4% to 4.5%. The sequenced sample was PBMCs. The clonotype comes from a man aged 18 to 30 in good health and CMV-seropositive. The chain employs TRBV27 and TRBJ1-2, with D unresolved. CDR3 protein: CASSLSGSYGYTF. The CDR3 DNA sequence: TGTGCCAGCAGTTTATCCGGGAGTTATGGCTACACCTTC.